This TCR beta chain is from a study of T cell responses to AZD1222 COVID-19 vaccine. Assay used: immunoSEQ multiplex PCR; TCRdb lists only in-frame clones, some missing. The profile shows 75,000 to 95,000 clones, roughly 88% of them singletons. The receptor was isolated from an adult in good health. The sequencing here drew on peripheral blood, taken on day 0 of AZD1222 vaccination.

CDR3 loop: CASSRQTYEQYF. The CDR3 nucleotides are TGTGCCAGCTCGCGCCAGACCTACGAGCAGTACTTC. This chain connects TRBV2 to TRBJ2-7, with D uncertain. The V end was cut by 8 bases, the J end by 2 bases, with 10 bases between. Germline V gives CDR1 SNHLY, CDR2 FYNNEI. The CDR3 is made up of 12 amino acids.